The entry below gives a single T cell receptor (beta chain) sequence along with its context. Profiled with immunoSEQ multiplex PCR; TCRdb holds only in-frame clones, not every one. The table shows 45,000 to 50,000 clones, with around 80% occurring only once. The entry originates in a study of PD-L1 blockade in urothelial cancer. This CDR3 comprises 18 residues. V lost 2 bases to trimming and J lost 3 bases, with 22 bases between them. The germline V gene encodes CDR1 MDHEN and CDR2 SYDVKM. As to time point: peripheral blood 6 weeks after treatment start. For each patient, 1 to 8 samples were obtained, pretreatment and on-treatment.

The clonotype originates from a man between 65 and 85 years old with urothelial cancer. The genes are TRBV28 and TRBJ1-1; maybe TRBD1 (5 bases). Sequenced material: PBMCs, taken around atezolizumab (anti-PD-L1) treatment. In DNA form, the CDR3 reads TGTGCCAGCAGTTTAAACCCAGCGGGGGTCGTGTGGGACACTGAAGCTTTCTTT. Its translation is CASSLNPAGVVWDTEAFF. The entire variable domain, with the rest obtained from reference TRBV28 and TRBJ1-1, is as follows: DVKVTQSSRYLVKRTGEKVFLECVQDMDHENMFWYRQDPGLGLRLIYFSYDVKMKEKGDIPEGYSVSREKKERFSLILESASTNQTSMYLCASSLNPAGVVWDTEAFFGQGTRLTVV.